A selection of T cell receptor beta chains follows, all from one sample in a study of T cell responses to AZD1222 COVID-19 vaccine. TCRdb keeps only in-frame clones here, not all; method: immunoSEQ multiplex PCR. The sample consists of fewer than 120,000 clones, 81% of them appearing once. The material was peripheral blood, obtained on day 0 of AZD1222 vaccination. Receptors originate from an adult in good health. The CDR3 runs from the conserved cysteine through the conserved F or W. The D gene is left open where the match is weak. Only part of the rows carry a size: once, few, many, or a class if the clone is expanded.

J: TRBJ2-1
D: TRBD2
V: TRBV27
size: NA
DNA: TGTGCCAGCAGTTTATCGCGAGGGAGGGCCACAAATGAGCAGTTCTTC
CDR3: CASSLSRGRATNEQFF

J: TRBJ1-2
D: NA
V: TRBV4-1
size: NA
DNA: TGCGCCAGCAGCCAAGAGAGGAACACGTACTATGGCTACACCTTC
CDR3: CASSQERNTYYGYTF

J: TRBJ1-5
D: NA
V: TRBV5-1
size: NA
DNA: TGCGCCAGCAGCTCCCTCCGGCAGGGTGGGTGGCAACTATATAGCAATCAGCCCCAGCATTTT
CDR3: CASSSLRQGGWQLYSNQPQHF

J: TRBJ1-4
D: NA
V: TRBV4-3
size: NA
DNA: TGCGCCAGCAGCCAAGCGACAGGACGGAAAGAAAAACTGTTTTTT
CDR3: CASSQATGRKEKLFF

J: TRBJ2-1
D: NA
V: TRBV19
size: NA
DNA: TGTGCCAGTAGTACCGGTTTCGGGCAGTTCTTC
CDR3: CASSTGFGQFF

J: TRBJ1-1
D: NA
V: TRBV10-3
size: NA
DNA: TGTGCCATCAGTGATGTGCAGGGCACTGAAGCTTTCTTT
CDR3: CAISDVQGTEAFF

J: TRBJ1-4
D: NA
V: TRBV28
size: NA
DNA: TGTGCCAGCAGTTGGGTAGGGAATGAAAAACTGTTTTTT
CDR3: CASSWVGNEKLFF

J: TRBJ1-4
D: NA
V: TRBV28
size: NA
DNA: TGTGCCAGCAGTTTACTCTGGGAAAAACTGTTTTTT
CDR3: CASSLLWEKLFF

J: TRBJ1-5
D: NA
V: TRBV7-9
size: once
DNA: TGTGCCAGCAGCTTAGCTGCGGGTAGCAATCAGCCCCAGCATTTT
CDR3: CASSLAAGSNQPQHF

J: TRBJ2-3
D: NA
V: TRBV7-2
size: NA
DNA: TGTGCCAGCAGCTCACATGGGGCGGGAGATACGCAGTATTTT
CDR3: CASSSHGAGDTQYF

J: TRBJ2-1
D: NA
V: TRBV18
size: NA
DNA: TGTGCCAGCTCACCACCGGGCACCTACAGCTCCTACAATGAGCAGTTCTTC
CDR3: CASSPPGTYSSYNEQFF

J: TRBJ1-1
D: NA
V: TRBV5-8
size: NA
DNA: TGTGCCAGCAGCCCGCGGTGGGGGAATGGGGAGTACACTGAAGCTTTCTTT
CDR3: CASSPRWGNGEYTEAFF

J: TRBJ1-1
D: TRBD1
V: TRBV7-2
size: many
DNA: TGTGCCAGCACTTTAACCCGGGGACAGGGGGCCAATAGGGCTTTCTTT
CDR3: CASTLTRGQGANRAFF

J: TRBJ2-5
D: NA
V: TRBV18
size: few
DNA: TGTGCCAGCTCACAGGGGTGGCAAGAGACCCAGTACTTC
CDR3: CASSQGWQETQYF

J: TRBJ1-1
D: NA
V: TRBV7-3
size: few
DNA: TGTGCCAGCAGCTTAGGGGCGGCCACTGAAGCTTTCTTT
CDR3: CASSLGAATEAFF

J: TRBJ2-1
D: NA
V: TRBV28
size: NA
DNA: TGTGCCAGCAGTAGGTACAATGAGCAGTTCTTC
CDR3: CASSRYNEQFF

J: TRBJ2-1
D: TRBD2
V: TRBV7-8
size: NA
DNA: TGTGCCAGCAGCATGAATAGCGGGGTCTACAATGAGCAGTTCTTC
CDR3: CASSMNSGVYNEQFF

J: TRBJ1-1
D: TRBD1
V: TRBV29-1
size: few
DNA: TGCAGCGTTTCCGGGACAGGGTTACCGAACACTGAAGCTTTCTTT
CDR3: CSVSGTGLPNTEAFF

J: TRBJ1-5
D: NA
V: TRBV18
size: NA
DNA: TGTGCCAGCTCACACGACGGAAGGAATCAGCCCCAGCATTTT
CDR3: CASSHDGRNQPQHF

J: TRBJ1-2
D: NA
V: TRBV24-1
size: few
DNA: TGTGCCACCAGTGATTTGCGGCACTATGGCTACACCTTC
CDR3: CATSDLRHYGYTF

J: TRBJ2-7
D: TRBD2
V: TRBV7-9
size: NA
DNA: TGTGCCAGCAGCCCGGGACTAGCGGGAGTCGAGCAGTACTTC
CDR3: CASSPGLAGVEQYF

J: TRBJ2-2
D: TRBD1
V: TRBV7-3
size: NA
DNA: TGTGCCAGCAGCGCTCAGGGGGCTCGGGGCACCGGGGAGCTGTTTTTT
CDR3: CASSAQGARGTGELFF

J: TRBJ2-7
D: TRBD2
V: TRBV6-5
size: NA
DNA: TGTGCCAGCAGTTCCCCGAGGACTAGCAGTTTCTACGAGCAGTACTTC
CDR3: CASSSPRTSSFYEQYF

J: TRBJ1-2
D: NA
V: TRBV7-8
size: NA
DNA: TGTGCCAGCAGCTTAGTGGCCAGGGATAATGGCTACACCTTC
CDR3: CASSLVARDNGYTF

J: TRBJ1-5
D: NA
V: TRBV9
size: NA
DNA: TGTGCCAGCAGCGTAGGCGACGAGGGACAGCCCCAGCATTTT
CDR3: CASSVGDEGQPQHF

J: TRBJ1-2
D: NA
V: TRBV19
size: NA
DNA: TGTGCCAGTAGCCCCAGGGGAGGGTATGGCTACACCTTC
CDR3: CASSPRGGYGYTF

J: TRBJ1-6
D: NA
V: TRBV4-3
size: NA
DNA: TGCGCCAGCAGCCTACAGGGTCAAGATTCACCCCTCCACTTT
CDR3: CASSLQGQDSPLHF

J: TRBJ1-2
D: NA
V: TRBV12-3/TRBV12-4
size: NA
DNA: TGTGCCAGCAGTTTACTAGGGGATGGCTACACCTTC
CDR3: CASSLLGDGYTF

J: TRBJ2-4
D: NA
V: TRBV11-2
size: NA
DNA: TGTGCCAGCAGCTTAAGGGGCATTCAGTACTTC
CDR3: CASSLRGIQYF

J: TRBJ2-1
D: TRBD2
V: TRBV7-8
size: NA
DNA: TGTGCCAGCAGCTTAGGGGCAGGACTAGCGGGGGGAAATGAGCAGTTCTTC
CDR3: CASSLGAGLAGGNEQFF

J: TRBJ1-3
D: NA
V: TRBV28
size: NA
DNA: TGTGCCAGCAGTTTATTGCGGTCGAGCTCTGGAAACACCATATATTTT
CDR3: CASSLLRSSSGNTIYF

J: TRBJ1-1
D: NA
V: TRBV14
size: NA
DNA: TGTGCCAGCAGCCACAGGGTTGGGACTGAAGCTTTCTTT
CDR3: CASSHRVGTEAFF

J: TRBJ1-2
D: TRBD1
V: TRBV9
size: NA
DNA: TGTGCCAGCAGCGTGACAGGGACTACAAAGGGCTACACCTTC
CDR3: CASSVTGTTKGYTF

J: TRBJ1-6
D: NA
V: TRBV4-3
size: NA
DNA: TGCGCCAGCAGCCAAGCCACACTTAATTCACCCCTCCACTTT
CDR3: CASSQATLNSPLHF

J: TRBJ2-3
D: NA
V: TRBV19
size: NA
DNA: TGTGCCAGTAGAGACGGCACAGATACGCAGTATTTT
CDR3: CASRDGTDTQYF

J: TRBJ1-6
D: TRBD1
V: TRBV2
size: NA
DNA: TGTGCCAGCAGTGAGAGTGACAGGGGTGGATCACCCCTCCACTTT
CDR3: CASSESDRGGSPLHF

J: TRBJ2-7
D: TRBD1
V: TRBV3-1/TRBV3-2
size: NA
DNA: TGTGCCAGCAGCCGGGACAGGGGCTACGAGCAGTACTTC
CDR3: CASSRDRGYEQYF

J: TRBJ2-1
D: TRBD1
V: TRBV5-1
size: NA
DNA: TGCGCCAGCAGCCCAGCCGGGGACAGGCAGTTAACCTACAATGAGCAGTTCTTC
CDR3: CASSPAGDRQLTYNEQFF

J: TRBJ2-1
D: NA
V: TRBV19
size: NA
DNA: TGTGCCACCCAGAATCCATACGAGGCTAGCTCCTACAATGAGCAGTTCTTC
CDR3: CATQNPYEASSYNEQFF

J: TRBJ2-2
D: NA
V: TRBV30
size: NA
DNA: TGTGCCTGGAGTGTGGGCAGGGGCGCCGGGGAGCTGTTTTTT
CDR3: CAWSVGRGAGELFF

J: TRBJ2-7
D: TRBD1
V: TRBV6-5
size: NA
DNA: TGTGCCAGCAGTTACTCGACAGGGGCCTACGAGCAGTACTTC
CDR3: CASSYSTGAYEQYF

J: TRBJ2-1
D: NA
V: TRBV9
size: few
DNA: TGTGCCAGCAGCGTCGGTAGCGGCCTCTCCTACAATGAGCAGTTCTTC
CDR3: CASSVGSGLSYNEQFF

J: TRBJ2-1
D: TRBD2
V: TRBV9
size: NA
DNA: TGTGCCAGCAGCGTAGCCCTAGCGGGGGGGACAAATGAGCAGTTCTTC
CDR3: CASSVALAGGTNEQFF

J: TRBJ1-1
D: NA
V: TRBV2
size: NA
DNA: TGTGCCAGCAGTGAACAGGGCTCCCCGGGCACTGAAGCTTTCTTT
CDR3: CASSEQGSPGTEAFF

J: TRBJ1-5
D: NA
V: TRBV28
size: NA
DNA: TGTGCCACCGGGCTCGGCAATCAGCCCCAGCATTTT
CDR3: CATGLGNQPQHF

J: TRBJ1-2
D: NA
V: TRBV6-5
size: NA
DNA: TGTGCCAGCAGTCGACAGATTAACTATGGCTACACCTTC
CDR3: CASSRQINYGYTF

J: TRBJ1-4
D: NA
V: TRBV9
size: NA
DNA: TGTGCCAGCAGCGTAGAAAGAGGGGATGTAACTAATGAAAAACTGTTTTTT
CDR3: CASSVERGDVTNEKLFF

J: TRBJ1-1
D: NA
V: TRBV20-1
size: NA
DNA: TGCAGTGCTAGAGGAAACACTGAAGCTTTCTTT
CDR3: CSARGNTEAFF

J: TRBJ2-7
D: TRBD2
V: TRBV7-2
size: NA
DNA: TGTGCCAGCAGTCTAGCGGGAGCTACCTACGAGCAGTACTTC
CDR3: CASSLAGATYEQYF

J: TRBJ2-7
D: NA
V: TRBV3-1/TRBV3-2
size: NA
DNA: TGTGCCAGCAGCCCCACTAGTTTGGACTCCTACGAGCAGTACTTC
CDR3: CASSPTSLDSYEQYF

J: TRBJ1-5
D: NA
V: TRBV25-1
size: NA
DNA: TGTGCCAGCCACGGAGGGGGTAATCAGCCCCAGCATTTT
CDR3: CASHGGGNQPQHF

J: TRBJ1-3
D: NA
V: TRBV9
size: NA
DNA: TGTGCCAGCAGCCTCACAGTTGCTGGAAACACCATATATTTT
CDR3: CASSLTVAGNTIYF

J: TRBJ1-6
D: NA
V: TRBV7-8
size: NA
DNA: TGTGCCAGCAGCGGAGACGGGGGGTCTACTTCACCCCTCCACTTT
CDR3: CASSGDGGSTSPLHF

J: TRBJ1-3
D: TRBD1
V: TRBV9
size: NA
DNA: TGTGCCAGCAGCCAACCACCGGGACAGGCCTTCTCTGGAAACACCATATATTTT
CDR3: CASSQPPGQAFSGNTIYF

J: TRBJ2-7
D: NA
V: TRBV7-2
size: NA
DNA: TGTGCCAGCAGCTTAGAAGACGGCTACGAGCAGTACTTC
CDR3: CASSLEDGYEQYF

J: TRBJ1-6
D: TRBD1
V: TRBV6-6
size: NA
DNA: TGTGCCAGCCTACCCAGGGGGAGGGCACGTTCACCCCTCCACTTT
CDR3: CASLPRGRARSPLHF

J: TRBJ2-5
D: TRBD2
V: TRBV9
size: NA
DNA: TGTGCCAGCAGCGCATCGGGGACTAGCGGGATCGGCGAGACCCAGTACTTC
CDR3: CASSASGTSGIGETQYF

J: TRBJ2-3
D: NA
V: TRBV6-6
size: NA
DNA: TGTGCCAGCACCTACGGGTTAACAGATACGCAGTATTTT
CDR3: CASTYGLTDTQYF

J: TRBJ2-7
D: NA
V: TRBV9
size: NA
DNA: TGTGCCAGCAGCGAAGGGGACGGACCCTACGAGCAGTACTTC
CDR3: CASSEGDGPYEQYF

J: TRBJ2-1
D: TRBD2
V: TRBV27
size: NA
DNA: TGTGCCAGCAGTTGGACTAGCGGGGGATACAATGAGCAGTTCTTC
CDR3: CASSWTSGGYNEQFF